Described below is a single T cell receptor beta chain sequence and its context. The sample comes from a study of cytomegalovirus exposure and HLA in healthy donors. The PCR ran on 60 Vbeta and 13 Jbeta primers. Clones were read by immunoSEQ multiplex PCR, and TCRdb kept only the in-frame ones, dropping some. The data show approximately 130,000 clones, approximately 90% seen once. The CDR3 spans 15 residues. Germline V gene sequence: CDR1 LNHDA, CDR2 SQIVND (reference sequence). The germline V and J ends were trimmed by 3 bases and 1 base, with 12 bases remaining between them. The sequence came from a woman aged 25 to 39 in good health and CMV-seronegative. Sequencing was carried out using PBMCs. The genes are TRBV19 and TRBJ1-1; D ambiguous. CDR3 loop: CASSIVARSNTEAFF. The CDR3 nucleotides read TGTGCCAGTAGTATCGTCGCCAGGTCGAACACTGAAGCTTTCTTT.